This TCR beta chain came from a study of T cells in Graves' hyperthyroidism and ophthalmopathy. Across the whole study: Peripheral blood was taken when the disease was first diagnosed, before any treatment began. Overall study findings and caveats: Separating ophthalmopathy from stable hyperthyroidism was achieved by a 13 V-J model. Most thyroid clonotypes with frequency above 0.001 were detected in blood.

CDR1 is SGDLS, CDR2 YYNGEE, per germline. The CDR3 runs to 13 residues. V was clipped by 0 bases and J by 8 bases, with 11 bases between them. Worth noting for this clonotype: The antigen remains undetermined.

The diagnostic basis comprised clinical symptoms, serum thyroxine and TRAb, thyroid ultrasound and orbital computed tomography. TCR beta CDR3 region amplification was performed from RNA transcripts. The primer set for the first-round RT-PCR of the TCR CDR3 was HTBI. TCRdb re-called the multiplex PCR reads through MiXCR, storing one row per CDR3 protein. The profile covers about 340,000 distinct CDR3 sequences, with under 25% appearing a single time and 50% taken by the ten largest. This sequence was found in a woman aged 45-65 years with Graves' hyperthyroidism. This chain uses TRBV9 with TRBJ1-2; no firm D call. Sequences were obtained from blood. Here the CDR3 DNA reads TGTGCCAGCAGCGTAGGAGACCCGGGAGGCTACACCTTC. Translated, it gives CASSVGDPGGYTF.